The sequence of this TCR beta chain was determined in a study of T cells in Graves' hyperthyroidism and ophthalmopathy. The wider study: Any treatment followed the collection of peripheral blood at initial diagnosis.

RNA transcripts provided the source from which TCR beta CDR3 regions were amplified. The HTBI primer set drove a first-round RT-PCR of the TCR CDR3. One entry per CDR3 protein results from TCRdb running MiXCR on the multiplex PCR reads. The sample includes 600,000 or so distinct CDR3 sequences, under 20% of them seen just once. The patients, who ranged from 18 to 65 in age, presented with newly diagnosed hyperthyroidism lasting under 2 months. Criteria for exclusion of patients were uncontrolled infection, other autoimmune disease, pregnancy or lactation. Clinical symptoms, serum thyroxine, TRAb, thyroid ultrasound and orbital computed tomography established diagnosis. This clonotype was counted many times. Input material: blood. This clonotype was sampled from a young woman with Graves' hyperthyroidism.

CDR3 sequence: CASSVWDSLNTEAFF. CDR3 nucleotide sequence: TGTGCCAGCAGTGTATGGGACAGCTTGAACACTGAAGCTTTCTTT. The rearrangement uses TRBV6-1 and TRBJ1-1, with TRBD1 matching 7 bases. Germline V gives CDR1 MNHNS, CDR2 SASEGT. This CDR3 spans 15 amino acids. Trimming removed 4 bases from V and 0 bases from J; junction bases left unmatched: 5.